These T cell receptor beta chains were read from a single sample in a study of blood T cell repertoires in COVID-19. Method: immunoSEQ multiplex PCR; TCRdb's copy keeps in-frame clones and lacks some. This table has some 300,000 clones, 89% appearing once. Sequenced sample: peripheral blood. All receptors derive from a woman in her 30s with COVID-19, enrolled during active disease. Both conserved end residues are trimmed from each CDR3. A D gene is named only where the DNA matches it firmly.

AWSPQGNTIY TRBJ1-3 . TRBV30
ASRAPGGLAGELF TRBJ2-2 TRBD1 TRBV6-5
ASSGTSGVFTDTQY TRBJ2-3 TRBD2 TRBV5-4
ATARRGETQY TRBJ2-5 . TRBV19
ASSQAQYTEAF TRBJ1-1 . TRBV14
ASSLYRTGGNQPQH TRBJ1-5 TRBD1 TRBV28
ASSLGTATNEKLF TRBJ1-4 . TRBV7-9
AWRAGTSNSPLH TRBJ1-6 . TRBV30
ASSLEGAMGYGYT TRBJ1-2 TRBD1 TRBV5-1
ASSISQGMKTQY TRBJ2-5 TRBD1 TRBV19
ASSQGLLNTEAF TRBJ1-1 . TRBV3-1/TRBV3-2
ASSFGGRETQY TRBJ2-5 TRBD2 TRBV7-8
ASSPPGAGNYEQY TRBJ2-7 . TRBV5-1
ASRETFSYGYT TRBJ1-2 . TRBV28
ASNGGGNSYNEQF TRBJ2-1 . TRBV5-1
ASSPNPSLGADTEAF TRBJ1-1 . TRBV19
ASSPLIQETQY TRBJ2-5 . TRBV7-2
ASINGRGTGNTIY TRBJ1-3 . TRBV2
ASSSDPGWNTEAF TRBJ1-1 . TRBV5-1
ASSFYGGWTDTQY TRBJ2-3 TRBD2 TRBV7-9
ASSSPGTVYEQY TRBJ2-7 . TRBV5-4
ASALGGGNDEQF TRBJ2-1 TRBD2 TRBV6-5
ASSFWDRSYEQY TRBJ2-7 TRBD1 TRBV5-5
ASSMGQGAHNEQF TRBJ2-1 TRBD1 TRBV7-9
ASSLRTSTDTQY TRBJ2-3 . TRBV28
ASSQGFGVSGEKLF TRBJ1-4 . TRBV3-1/TRBV3-2
ASTGLAGTYNEQF TRBJ2-1 TRBD2 TRBV5-1
ASSPGDFFSGLF TRBJ2-2 . TRBV5-1
ASSDSRTGDNYGYT TRBJ1-2 TRBD1 TRBV2
ASTMGSSYNSPLH TRBJ1-6 . TRBV19
ASSLVWTGDGYT TRBJ1-2 TRBD1 TRBV7-8
ASSLASGGPSYEQY TRBJ2-7 TRBD2 TRBV7-8
ASKYLAGELF TRBJ2-2 . TRBV27
ASSQDWQGGHQPQH TRBJ1-5 . TRBV4-2
ASSQVVGQSNYGYT TRBJ1-2 . TRBV4-1
ASSLGPGENEQY TRBJ2-7 . TRBV4-1
ASSYESGGIGYGYT TRBJ1-2 . TRBV6-5
ASQPGQPFSPLH TRBJ1-6 . TRBV28
ASSTPRDTDTQY TRBJ2-3 . TRBV5-6
ASNGVEVQPQH TRBJ1-5 . TRBV6-5
ATSRVRGSHEGRELF TRBJ2-2 . TRBV15
ASSSHDSGEQETQY TRBJ2-5 TRBD2 TRBV6-2/TRBV6-3